This note documents a single T cell receptor (beta chain) sequence. Original processing methods: Counts of nucleated cells, estimated from reference gene primer amplification, were obtained. Generated by immunoSEQ multiplex PCR, the TCRdb table keeps only in-frame clones and is missing some. V and J calls and clone size are those listed in that table; D and trimming were worked out from the DNA. The sample contains some 290,000 clones, about 86% of which appear only once. This CDR3 has 13 residues. Germline loops: CDR1 SEHNR, CDR2 FQNEAQ (reference sequence). Trimming shortened V by 0 bases and J by 7 bases, and 7 bases separated the two germline ends. This record belongs to a study of blood T cell repertoires in COVID-19.

The chain carries TRBV7-9 and TRBJ1-5, with D tentatively TRBD1 (6 bases). This receptor was identified in a woman aged 55-75 years with active or convalescent COVID-19. Material for sequencing was peripheral blood. The DNA of the CDR3 is TGTGCCAGCAGCTTAGCGGGGGCGCAGCCCCAGCATTTT. Translated, it gives CASSLAGAQPQHF.